Each of the 12 T cell receptor beta chains below was sequenced from the same sample in a study of Graves' ophthalmopathy and Graves' hyperthyroidism. The sequenced template was RNA, covering the TCR beta CDR3 region. The first round was an RT-PCR with HTBI primers, and the second round was a multiplex PCR. MiXCR was run by TCRdb on the multiplex PCR reads, yielding one entry per CDR3 protein. The sample contains 600,000 to 950,000 distinct CDR3 sequences, 35% to 50% of which appear only once. Sequences were obtained from peripheral blood. The receptors stem from an adult man with Graves' ophthalmopathy.

There are many counts of this clonotype. The chain links TRBV25-1 to TRBJ1-1, with D perhaps TRBD1 (5 bases). Germline V CDR1 and CDR2: MGHDK, SYGVNS. V lost 3 bases, J lost 5 bases, and 19 bases lay in between. The CDR3 is made up of 16 amino acids. The DNA of the CDR3 is TGTGCCAGCAGTGATAGTTTTGGGCAGGGAGGTACTGAAGCTTTCTTT. Protein: CASSDSFGQGGTEAFF.

V gene TRBV7-9 combines with J gene TRBJ2-2; D uncertain. From germline, CDR1 is SEHNR and CDR2 FQNEAQ (reference sequence). The CDR3 has 14 amino acids. V shed 5 bases and J shed 5 bases, with 12 bases lying between them. Here the CDR3 reads CASSPEGWTGELFF. The CDR3 bases are TGTGCCAGCAGCCCTGAAGGATGGACCGGGGAGCTGTTTTTT. The variable domain in full, with the rest retrieved from reference TRBV7-9 and TRBJ2-2, is DTGVSQNPRHKITKRGQNVTFRCDPISEHNRLYWYRQTLGQGPEFLTYFQNEAQLEKSRLLSDRFSAERPKGSFSTLEIQRTEQGDSAMYLCASSPEGWTGELFFGEGSRLTVL.

In the case of this clonotype: One end of the junction is discordant with germline, which a read error may explain. This chain links TRBV7-9 with TRBJ2-5; 12 nucleotides match TRBD1. Germline CDR1 SEHNR, CDR2 FQNEAQ (reference sequence). There are 16 residues in the CDR3. CDR3 in DNA: TGCGCCAGCAGCGCTCCGGGACAGGGGGCGTTGGAGGCCCAGTACTTC. It codes for CASSAPGQGALEAQYF.

This clonotype came up many times. V and J are TRBV7-9 and TRBJ2-7; unclear D gene. The CDR3 has 13 amino acids. V was shortened by 2 bases and J by 3 bases, with 8 bases between the two germline ends. From germline, CDR1 is SEHNR and CDR2 FQNEAQ (reference sequence). CDR3 nucleotide sequence: TGTGCCAGCAGCTTATCTGGCAGCTACGAGCAGTACTTC. It is translated as CASSLSGSYEQYF.

This sequence joins TRBV10-3 and TRBJ2-7, with D unresolved. Germline CDR1 ENHRY, CDR2 SYGVKD. This CDR3 spans 11 amino acids. The CDR3: CGSSFLYEQYF. The DNA of the CDR3 is TGTGGCAGCAGCTTCCTCTACGAGCAGTACTTC.

CDR3 DNA sequence: TGCGCCAGCAGCCAAAATAGGATAGTGCCCAACCCTTATGGCTACACCTTC. Its protein product is CASSQNRIVPNPYGYTF. The chain is built from TRBV5-1 and TRBJ1-2, with D hard to call. Germline V lookup: CDR1 SGHRS, CDR2 YFSETQ. V was pared by 4 bases and J by 5 bases, with 24 bases between. CDR3 length: 17 residues.

This clonotype showed up many times. The chain carries TRBV25-1 and TRBJ1-1; TRBD1 matches 8 bases. Germline CDR1 MGHDK, CDR2 SYGVNS. V lost 4 bases and J lost 0; bases outside the gene matches: 7. This CDR3 comprises 16 residues. The CDR3 region has the DNA TGTGCCAGCAGTGCTATGTGGGACAGGTTGAACACTGAAGCTTTCTTT. Protein: CASSAMWDRLNTEAFF.

This chain's CDR3 is CASSYSSGVLNSPLHF. CDR3 nucleotides: TGTGCCAGCAGTTACTCTTCGGGGGTTCTTAATTCACCCCTCCACTTT. The chain is built from TRBV6-5 and TRBJ1-6; D is possibly TRBD1 (5 bases). The CDR3 has 16 amino acids. Trimming pared 0 bases from V and 6 bases from J, leaving 12 bases between. Per the germline V gene, CDR1 is MNHEY and CDR2 is SVGAGI.

On this clonotype: A read error may produce the germline difference seen at one junction end. This chain connects TRBV7-9 to TRBJ2-2, with 7 bases identical to TRBD1. This CDR3 spans 16 amino acids. From germline, CDR1 is SEHNR and CDR2 FQNEAQ (reference sequence). Here the CDR3 DNA reads TGCGCCAGCAGCTCATCTCGGACAGGGAACACCGGGGAGCTGTTTTTT. Encoded protein: CASSSSRTGNTGELFF.

This clonotype showed up many times. This chain links TRBV10-3 with TRBJ2-5; no clear D. Germline CDR1 reads ENHRY; CDR2 reads SYGVKD. The CDR3 length is 13 residues. V dropped 6 bases and J dropped 2 bases, with 10 bases sitting between them. CDR3 DNA: TGTGCCATCAGAGAAGAGGTACAAGAGACCCAGTACTTC. Translating gives CAIREEVQETQYF.

In this sample, this clonotype turned up once. The chain employs TRBV11-1 and TRBJ2-6; perhaps TRBD2 as D (5 bases). This CDR3 has 17 residues. Germline assignment: CDR1 SGHAT and CDR2 FQDESV (reference sequence). The CDR3: CARPLLGGPSGANVLTF. The DNA of the CDR3 is TGTGCTAGGCCCCTACTAGGTGGTCCCTCTGGGGCCAACGTCCTGACTTTC.

The chain recombines TRBV2 with TRBJ2-3, with 12 bases identical to TRBD1. Germline V gene lookup returns CDR1 SNHLY and CDR2 FYNNEI. After removal of 6 bases from V and 4 bases from J, the junction contained 8 bases not matched to a gene. This CDR3 comprises 16 residues. Written as DNA, the CDR3 is TGTGCCAGCAGCATTTGGGACAGGGGGCTTGCAGATACGCAGTATTTT. This translates into CASSIWDRGLADTQYF. The complete variable domain, with remaining parts taken from reference TRBV2 and TRBJ2-3, reads EPEVTQTPSHQVTQMGQEVILRCVPISNHLYFYWYRQILGQKVEFLVSFYNNEISEKSEIFDDQFSVERPDGSNFTLKIRSTKLEDSAMYFCASSIWDRGLADTQYFGPGTRLTVL.